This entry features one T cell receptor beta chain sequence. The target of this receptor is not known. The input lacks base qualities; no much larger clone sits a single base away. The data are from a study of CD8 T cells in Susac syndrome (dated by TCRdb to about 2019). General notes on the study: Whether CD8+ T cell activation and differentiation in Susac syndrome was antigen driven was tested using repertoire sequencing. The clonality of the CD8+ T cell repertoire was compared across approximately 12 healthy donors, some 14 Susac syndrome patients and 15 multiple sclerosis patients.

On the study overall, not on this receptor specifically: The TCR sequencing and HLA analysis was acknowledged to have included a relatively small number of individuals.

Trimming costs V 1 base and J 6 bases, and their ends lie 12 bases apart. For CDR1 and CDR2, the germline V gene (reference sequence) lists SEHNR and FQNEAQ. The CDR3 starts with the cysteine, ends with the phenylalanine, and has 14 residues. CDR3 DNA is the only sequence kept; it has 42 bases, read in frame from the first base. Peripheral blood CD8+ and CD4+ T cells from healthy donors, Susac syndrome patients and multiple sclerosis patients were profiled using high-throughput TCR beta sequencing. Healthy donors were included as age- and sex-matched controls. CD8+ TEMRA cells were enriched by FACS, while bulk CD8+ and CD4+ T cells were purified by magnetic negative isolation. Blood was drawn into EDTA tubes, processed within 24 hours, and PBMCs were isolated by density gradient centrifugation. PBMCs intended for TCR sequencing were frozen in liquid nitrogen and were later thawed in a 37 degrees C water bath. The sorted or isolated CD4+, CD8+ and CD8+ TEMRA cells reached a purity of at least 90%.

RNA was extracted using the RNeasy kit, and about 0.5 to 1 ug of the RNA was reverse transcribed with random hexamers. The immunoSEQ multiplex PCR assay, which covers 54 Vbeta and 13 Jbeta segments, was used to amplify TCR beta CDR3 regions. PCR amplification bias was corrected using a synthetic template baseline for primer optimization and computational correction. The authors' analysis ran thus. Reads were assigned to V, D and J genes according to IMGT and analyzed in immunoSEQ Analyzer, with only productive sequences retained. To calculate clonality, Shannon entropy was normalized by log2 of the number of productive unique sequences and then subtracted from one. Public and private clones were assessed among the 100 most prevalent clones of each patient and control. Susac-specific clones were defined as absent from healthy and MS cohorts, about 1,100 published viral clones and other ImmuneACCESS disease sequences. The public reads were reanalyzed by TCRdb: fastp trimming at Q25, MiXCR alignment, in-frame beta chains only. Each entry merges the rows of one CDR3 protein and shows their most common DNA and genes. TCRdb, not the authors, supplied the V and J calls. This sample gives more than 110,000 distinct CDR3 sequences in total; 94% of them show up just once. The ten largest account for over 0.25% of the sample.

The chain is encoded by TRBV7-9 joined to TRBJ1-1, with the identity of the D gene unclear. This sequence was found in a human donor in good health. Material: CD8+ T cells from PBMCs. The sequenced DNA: TGTGCCAGCAGCTTAGTAAGCCGGGCCCCTGAAGCTTTCTTT. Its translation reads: CASSLVSRAPEAFF.